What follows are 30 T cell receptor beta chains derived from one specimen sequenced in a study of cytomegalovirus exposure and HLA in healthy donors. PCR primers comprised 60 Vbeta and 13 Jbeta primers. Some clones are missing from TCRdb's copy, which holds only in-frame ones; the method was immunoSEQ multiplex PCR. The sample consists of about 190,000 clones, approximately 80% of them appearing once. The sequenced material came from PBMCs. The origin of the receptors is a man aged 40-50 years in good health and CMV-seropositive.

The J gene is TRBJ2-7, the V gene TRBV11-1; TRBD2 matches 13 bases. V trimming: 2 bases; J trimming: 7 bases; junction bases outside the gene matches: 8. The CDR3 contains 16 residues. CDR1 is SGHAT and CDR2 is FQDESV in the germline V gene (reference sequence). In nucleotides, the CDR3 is TGTGCCAGCAGCTTACTGGGGACTAGCGGGATGGCGGAGCAGTACTTC. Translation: CASSLLGTSGMAEQYF.

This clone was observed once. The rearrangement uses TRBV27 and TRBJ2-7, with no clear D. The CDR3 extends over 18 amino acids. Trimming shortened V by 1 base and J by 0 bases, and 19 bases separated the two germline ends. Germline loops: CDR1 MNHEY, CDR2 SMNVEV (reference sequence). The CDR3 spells CASSLFWFVQNNSYEQYF. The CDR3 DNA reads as TGTGCCAGCAGTTTATTTTGGTTTGTACAAAACAACTCCTACGAGCAGTACTTC.

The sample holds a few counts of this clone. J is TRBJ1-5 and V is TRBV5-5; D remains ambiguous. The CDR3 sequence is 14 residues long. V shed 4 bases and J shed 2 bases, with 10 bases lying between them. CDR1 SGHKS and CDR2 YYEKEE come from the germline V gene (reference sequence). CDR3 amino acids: CASSPERGNQPQHF. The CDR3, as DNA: TGTGCCAGCAGCCCGGAGCGGGGCAATCAGCCCCAGCATTTT.

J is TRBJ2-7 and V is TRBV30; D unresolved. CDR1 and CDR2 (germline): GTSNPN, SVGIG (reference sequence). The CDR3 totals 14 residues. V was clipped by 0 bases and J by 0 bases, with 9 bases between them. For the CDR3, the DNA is TGTGCCTGGAGTGTAGGCGGAGCCTCCTACGAGCAGTACTTC. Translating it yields CAWSVGGASYEQYF.

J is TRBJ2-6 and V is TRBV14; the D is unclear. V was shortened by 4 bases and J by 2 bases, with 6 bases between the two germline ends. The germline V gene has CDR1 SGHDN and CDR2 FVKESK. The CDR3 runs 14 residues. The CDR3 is CASSLTAGANVLTF. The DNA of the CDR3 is TGTGCCAGCAGCCTAACAGCTGGGGCCAACGTCCTGACTTTC.

The CDR3 bases are TGTGCCTGGAGTCCCACTAGTCTGGTGGACGAGCAGTACTTC. Its translation is CAWSPTSLVDEQYF. The chain recombines TRBV30 with TRBJ2-7, with D possibly being TRBD2 (5 bases). Trimming left V 2 bases short and J 5 bases short, with 16 bases between. Germline V CDR1 and CDR2: GTSNPN, SVGIG (reference sequence). The CDR3 has 14 amino acids.

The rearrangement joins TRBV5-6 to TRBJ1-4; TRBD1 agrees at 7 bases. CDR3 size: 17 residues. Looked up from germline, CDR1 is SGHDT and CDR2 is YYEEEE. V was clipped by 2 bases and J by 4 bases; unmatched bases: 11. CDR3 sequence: CASSFWDRTADNEKLFF. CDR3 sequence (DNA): TGTGCCAGCAGCTTTTGGGACAGAACAGCTGATAATGAAAAACTGTTTTTT.

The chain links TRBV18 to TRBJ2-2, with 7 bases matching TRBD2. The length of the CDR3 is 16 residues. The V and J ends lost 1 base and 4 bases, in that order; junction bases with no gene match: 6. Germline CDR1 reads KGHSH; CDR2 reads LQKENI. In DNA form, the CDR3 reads TGTGCCAGCTCACCACAAGGACTAGGGAGCACCGGGGAGCTGTTTTTT. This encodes CASSPQGLGSTGELFF.

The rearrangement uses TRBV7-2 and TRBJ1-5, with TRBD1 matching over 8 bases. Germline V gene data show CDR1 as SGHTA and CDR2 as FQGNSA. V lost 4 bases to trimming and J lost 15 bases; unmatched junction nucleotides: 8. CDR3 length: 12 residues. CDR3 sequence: CASSYGQGGLHF. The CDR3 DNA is TGTGCCAGCAGCTACGGACAGGGCGGACTGCATTTT. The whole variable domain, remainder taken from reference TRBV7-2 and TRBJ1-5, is GAGVSQSPSNKVTEKGKDVELRCDPISGHTALYWYRQSLGQGLEFLIYFQGNSAPDKSGLPSDRFSAERTGGSVSTLTIQRTQQEDSAVYLCASSYGQGGLHFGDGTRLSIL.

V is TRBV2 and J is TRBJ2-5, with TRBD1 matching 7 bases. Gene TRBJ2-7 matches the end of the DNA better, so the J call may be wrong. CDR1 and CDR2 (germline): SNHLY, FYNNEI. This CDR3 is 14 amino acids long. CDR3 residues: CASSEKGGIHEQYF. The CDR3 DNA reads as TGTGCCAGCAGTGAGAAAGGGGGCATCCACGAGCAGTACTTC.

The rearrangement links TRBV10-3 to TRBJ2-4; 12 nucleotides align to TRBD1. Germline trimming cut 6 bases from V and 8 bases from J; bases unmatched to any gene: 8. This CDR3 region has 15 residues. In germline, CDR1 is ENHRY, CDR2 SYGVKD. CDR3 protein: CAISAGTGGRYIQYF. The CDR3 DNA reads TGTGCCATCAGCGCCGGGACAGGGGGCAGGTACATTCAGTACTTC.

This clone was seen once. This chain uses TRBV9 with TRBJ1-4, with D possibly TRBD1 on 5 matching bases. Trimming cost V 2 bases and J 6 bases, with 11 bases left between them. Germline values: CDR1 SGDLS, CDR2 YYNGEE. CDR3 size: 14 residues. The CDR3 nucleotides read TGTGCCAGCAGCGTTACAGGCGGGGATGAAAAACTGTTTTTT. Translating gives CASSVTGGDEKLFF.

The DNA for the CDR3 is TGTGCCATCAGCGCTCTTAAACTAGTATACGAGCAGTACTTC. This encodes CAISALKLVYEQYF. This chain links TRBV10-3 with TRBJ2-7; tentative D call: TRBD2 (5 bases). V was shortened by 6 bases and J by 4 bases, with 16 bases between the two germline ends. CDR3 length equals 14 residues. Per the germline V gene, CDR1 is ENHRY and CDR2 is SYGVKD.

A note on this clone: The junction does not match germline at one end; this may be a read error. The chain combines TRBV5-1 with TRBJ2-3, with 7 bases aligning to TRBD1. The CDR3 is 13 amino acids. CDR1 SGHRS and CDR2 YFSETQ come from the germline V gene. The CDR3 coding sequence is TGCGCCAGCAGCGGTATGGGGGACAGTACTTTGGATTTT. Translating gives CASSGMGDSTLDF. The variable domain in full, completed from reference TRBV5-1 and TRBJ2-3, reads KAGVTQTPRYLIKTRGQQVTLSCSPISGHRSVSWYQQTPGQGLQFLFEYFSETQRNKGNFPGRFSGRQFSNSRSEMNVSTLELGDSALYLCASSGMGDSTLDFGPGTRLTVL.

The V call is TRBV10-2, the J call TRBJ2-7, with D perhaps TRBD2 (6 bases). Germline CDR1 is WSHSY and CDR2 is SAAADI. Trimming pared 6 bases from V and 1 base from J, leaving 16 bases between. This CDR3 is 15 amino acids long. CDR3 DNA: TGCGCCAGCAGGGCTAGCGATTCGGCTTCCTACGAGCAGTACTTC. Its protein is CASRASDSASYEQYF.

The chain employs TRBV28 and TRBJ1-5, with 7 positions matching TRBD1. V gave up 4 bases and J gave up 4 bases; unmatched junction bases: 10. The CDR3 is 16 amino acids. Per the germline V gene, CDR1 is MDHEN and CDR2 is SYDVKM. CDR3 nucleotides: TGTGCCAGCAGTTGGGGATCCACAGGGGAAAATCAGCCCCAGCATTTT. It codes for CASSWGSTGENQPQHF.

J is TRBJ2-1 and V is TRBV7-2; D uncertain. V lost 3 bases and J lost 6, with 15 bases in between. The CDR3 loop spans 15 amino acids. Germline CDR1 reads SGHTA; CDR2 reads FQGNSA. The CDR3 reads CASSFSKAFGNEQFF. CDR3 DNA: TGTGCCAGCAGCTTCTCCAAAGCGTTCGGCAATGAGCAGTTCTTC.

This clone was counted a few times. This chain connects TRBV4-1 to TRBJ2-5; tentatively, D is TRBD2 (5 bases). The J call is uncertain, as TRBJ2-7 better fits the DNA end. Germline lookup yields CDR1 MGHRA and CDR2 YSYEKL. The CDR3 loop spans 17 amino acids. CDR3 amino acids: CASSQDRSTGSSYEQYF. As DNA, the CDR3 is TGCGCCAGCAGCCAAGATCGGTCGACGGGAAGCTCCTACGAGCAGTACTTC.

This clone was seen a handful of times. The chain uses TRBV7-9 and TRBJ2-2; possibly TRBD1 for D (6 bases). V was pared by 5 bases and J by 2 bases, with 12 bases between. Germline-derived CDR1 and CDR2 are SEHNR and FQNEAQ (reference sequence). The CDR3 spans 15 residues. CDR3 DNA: TGTGCCAGCAGCCAACAGGGTTTTAACACCGGGGAGCTGTTTTTT. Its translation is CASSQQGFNTGELFF.

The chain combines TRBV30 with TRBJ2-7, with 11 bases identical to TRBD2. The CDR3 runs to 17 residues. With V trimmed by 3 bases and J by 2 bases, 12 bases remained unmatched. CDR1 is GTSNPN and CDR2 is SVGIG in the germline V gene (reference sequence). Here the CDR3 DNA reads TGTGCCTGGAGCCGCCCCCCCAGACTAGCGGGAACCTACGAGCAGTACTTC. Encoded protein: CAWSRPPRLAGTYEQYF.

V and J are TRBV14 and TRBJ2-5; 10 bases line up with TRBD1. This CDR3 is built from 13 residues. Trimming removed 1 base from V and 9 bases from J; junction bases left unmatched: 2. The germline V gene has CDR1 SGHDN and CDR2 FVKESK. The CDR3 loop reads CASSQGTGGAQYF. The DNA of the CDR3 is TGTGCCAGCAGCCAAGGGACAGGGGGTGCCCAGTACTTC.

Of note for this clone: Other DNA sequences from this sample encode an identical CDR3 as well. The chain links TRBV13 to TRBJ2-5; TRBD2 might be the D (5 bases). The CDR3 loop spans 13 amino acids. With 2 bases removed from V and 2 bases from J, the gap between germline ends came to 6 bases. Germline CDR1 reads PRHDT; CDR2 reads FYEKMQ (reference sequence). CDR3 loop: CASSLRDQETQYF. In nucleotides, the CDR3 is TGTGCCAGCAGCTTACGGGATCAAGAGACCCAGTACTTC.

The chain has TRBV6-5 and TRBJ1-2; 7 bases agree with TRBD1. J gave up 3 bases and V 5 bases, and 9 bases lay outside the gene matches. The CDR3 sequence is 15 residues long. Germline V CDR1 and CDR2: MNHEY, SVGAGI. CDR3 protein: CASSNPRDSYYGYTF. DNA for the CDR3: TGTGCCAGCAGTAACCCCCGGGACAGCTACTATGGCTACACCTTC.

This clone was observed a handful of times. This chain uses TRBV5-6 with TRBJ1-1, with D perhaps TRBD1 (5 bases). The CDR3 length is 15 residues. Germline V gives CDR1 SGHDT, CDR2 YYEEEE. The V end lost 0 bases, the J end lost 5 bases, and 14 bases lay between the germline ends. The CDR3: CASSLARSGWTEAFF. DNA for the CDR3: TGTGCCAGCAGCTTGGCCCGGTCAGGGTGGACTGAAGCTTTCTTT.

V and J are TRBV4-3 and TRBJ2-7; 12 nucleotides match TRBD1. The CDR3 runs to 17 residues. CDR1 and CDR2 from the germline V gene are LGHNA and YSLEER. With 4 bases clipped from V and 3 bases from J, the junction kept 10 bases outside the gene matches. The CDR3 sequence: CASSRRTGTGGVYEQYF. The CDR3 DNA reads TGCGCCAGCAGCCGCCGAACCGGGACAGGGGGCGTCTACGAGCAGTACTTC.

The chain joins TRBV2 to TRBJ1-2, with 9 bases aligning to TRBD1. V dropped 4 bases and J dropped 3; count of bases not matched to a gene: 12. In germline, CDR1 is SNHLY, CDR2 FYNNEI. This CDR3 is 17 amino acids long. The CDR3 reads CASSGGQGLTPHYGYTF. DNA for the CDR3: TGTGCCAGCAGTGGGGGACAGGGTTTGACCCCGCACTATGGCTACACCTTC.

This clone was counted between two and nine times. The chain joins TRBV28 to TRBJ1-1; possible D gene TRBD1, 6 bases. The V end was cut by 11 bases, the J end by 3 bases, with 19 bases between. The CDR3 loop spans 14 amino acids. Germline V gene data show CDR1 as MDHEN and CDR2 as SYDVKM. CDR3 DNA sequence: TGTGCCTCCAGGAGGGGGGGCGCTGACACTGAAGCTTTCTTT. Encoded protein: CASRRGGADTEAFF.

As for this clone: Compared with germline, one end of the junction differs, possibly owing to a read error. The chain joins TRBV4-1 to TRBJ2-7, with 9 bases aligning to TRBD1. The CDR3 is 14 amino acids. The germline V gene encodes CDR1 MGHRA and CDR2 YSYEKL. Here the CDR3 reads CASGWGTGTYEQYF. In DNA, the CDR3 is TGTGCCAGCGGGTGGGGGACAGGGACCTACGAGCAGTACTTC.

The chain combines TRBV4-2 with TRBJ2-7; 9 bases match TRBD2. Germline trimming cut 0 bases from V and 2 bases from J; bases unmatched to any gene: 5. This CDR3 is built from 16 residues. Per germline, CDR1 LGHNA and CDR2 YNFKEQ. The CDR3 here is CASSQDPSSGTYEQYF. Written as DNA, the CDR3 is TGTGCCAGCAGCCAAGATCCGTCTAGCGGGACCTACGAGCAGTACTTC.

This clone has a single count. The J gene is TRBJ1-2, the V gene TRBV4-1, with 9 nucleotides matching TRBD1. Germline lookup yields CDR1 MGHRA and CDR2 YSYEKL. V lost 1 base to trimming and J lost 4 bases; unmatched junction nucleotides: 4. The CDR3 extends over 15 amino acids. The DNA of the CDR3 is TGCGCCAGCAGCCAAGTGAGGACAGGGGCCTATGGCTACACCTTC. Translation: CASSQVRTGAYGYTF.